The sequence of this T cell receptor beta chain was determined in a study of CD8+CD57+ T cells in acquired aplastic anemia. Genomic DNA provided the template from which TCR beta VDJ and CDR3 profiles were obtained. TCRdb re-analysed the reads in MiXCR, keeping a single row per CDR3 protein. The sample shows some 220,000 distinct CDR3 sequences, roughly 33% of them seen only once. This clonotype was picked up many times. V trimming: 4 bases; J trimming: 3 bases; junction bases outside the gene matches: 17. The CDR3 spans 18 residues. Germline V gene lookup returns CDR1 DFQATT and CDR2 SNEGSKA (reference sequence).

The sample comprised sorted CD4+, CD8+, or CD8+CD57+ T cells (not recorded which) from PBMCs. The V call is TRBV20-1, the J call TRBJ1-5; 8 nucleotides match TRBD1. This receptor was obtained from a human donor in good health, serving as a control. The CDR3 DNA reads as TGCAGTGCTATCGAGATGGTCCCGGACAGGGCCAACAATCAGCCCCAGCATTTT. Its translation is CSAIEMVPDRANNQPQHF.